The clone carrying this T cell receptor beta chain was seen only a few times. What it binds is not known. The germline gives CDR1 MNHEY, CDR2 SMNVEV (reference sequence). V was pared by 4 bases and J by 0 bases, with 10 bases between. The CDR3 has 16 amino acids. This sample is drawn from a study of T cell repertoires in cytomegalovirus infection. Study-wide background: Researchers turned to recently identified HLA-C-restricted CMV epitopes as well as well-studied HLA-B-restricted ones. Study-wide results and caveats: Carriers of CMV plus the relevant HLA were identified by cumulative public TCR beta family frequency.

From the reads, TCRdb called clonotypes with MiXCR, one entry per CDR3 protein. The data contain approximately 770,000 distinct CDR3 sequences, 25% to 35% of them seen just once; the ten biggest clones take up less than 15%. The sequencing used cultured CD8+ T cells from PBMCs, collected from culture after CMV antigen stimulation. The chain recombines TRBV27 with TRBJ1-6, with D unresolved. The clonotype was recovered from a human donor in good health (CMV status not recorded). Some clones in this sample may be carry-over from other donors' samples. The DNA of the CDR3 is TGTGCCAGCAGTTCAATAGGGAGCTCCTATAATTCACCCCTCCACTTT. Amino acids: CASSSIGSSYNSPLHF.